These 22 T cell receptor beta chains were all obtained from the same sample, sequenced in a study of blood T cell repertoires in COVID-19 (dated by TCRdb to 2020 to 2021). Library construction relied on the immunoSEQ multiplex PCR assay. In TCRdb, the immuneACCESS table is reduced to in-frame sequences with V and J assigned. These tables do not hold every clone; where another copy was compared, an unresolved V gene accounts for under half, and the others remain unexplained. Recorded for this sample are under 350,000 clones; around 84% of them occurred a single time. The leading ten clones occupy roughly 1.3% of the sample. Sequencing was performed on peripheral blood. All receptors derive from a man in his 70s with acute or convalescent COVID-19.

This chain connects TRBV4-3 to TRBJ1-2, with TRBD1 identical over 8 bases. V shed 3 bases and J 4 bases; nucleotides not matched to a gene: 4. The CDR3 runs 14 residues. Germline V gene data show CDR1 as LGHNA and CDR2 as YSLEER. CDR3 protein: CASSQDRVAYGYTF. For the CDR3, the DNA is TGCGCCAGCAGCCAGGACAGGGTGGCCTATGGCTACACCTTC.

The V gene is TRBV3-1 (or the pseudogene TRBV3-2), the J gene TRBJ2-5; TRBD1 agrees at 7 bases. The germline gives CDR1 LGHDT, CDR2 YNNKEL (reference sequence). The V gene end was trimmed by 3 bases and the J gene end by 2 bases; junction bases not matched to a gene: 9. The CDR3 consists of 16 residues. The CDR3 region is CASSHPGQTLQETQYF. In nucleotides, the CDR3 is TGTGCCAGCAGCCACCCGGGACAGACCTTACAAGAGACCCAGTACTTC.

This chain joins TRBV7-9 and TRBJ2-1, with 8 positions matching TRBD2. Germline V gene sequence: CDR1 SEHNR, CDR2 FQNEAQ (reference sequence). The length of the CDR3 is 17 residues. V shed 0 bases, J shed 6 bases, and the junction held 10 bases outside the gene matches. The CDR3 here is CASSLALTGGRINEQFF. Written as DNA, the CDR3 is TGTGCCAGCAGCTTAGCCCTTACGGGCGGGAGGATCAATGAGCAGTTCTTC. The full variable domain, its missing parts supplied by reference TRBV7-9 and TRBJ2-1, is DTGVSQNPRHKITKRGQNVTFRCDPISEHNRLYWYRQTLGQGPEFLTYFQNEAQLEKSRLLSDRFSAERPKGSFSTLEIQRTEQGDSAMYLCASSLALTGGRINEQFFGPGTRLTVL.

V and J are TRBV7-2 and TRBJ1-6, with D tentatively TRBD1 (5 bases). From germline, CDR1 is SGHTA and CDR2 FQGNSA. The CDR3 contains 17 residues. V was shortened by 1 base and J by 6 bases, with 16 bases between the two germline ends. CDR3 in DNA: TGTGCCAGCAGCTTAGACGGGCTTGGACACACTAATTCACCCCTCCACTTT. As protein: CASSLDGLGHTNSPLHF.

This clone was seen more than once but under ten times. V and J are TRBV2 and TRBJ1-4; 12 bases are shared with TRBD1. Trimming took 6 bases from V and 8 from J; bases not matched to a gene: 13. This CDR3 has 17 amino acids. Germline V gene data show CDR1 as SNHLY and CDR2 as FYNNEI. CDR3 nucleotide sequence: TGTGCCAGCAGCCACGGGACAGGGGGCGAATCAGGAGAAAAACTGTTTTTT. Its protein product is CASSHGTGGESGEKLFF.

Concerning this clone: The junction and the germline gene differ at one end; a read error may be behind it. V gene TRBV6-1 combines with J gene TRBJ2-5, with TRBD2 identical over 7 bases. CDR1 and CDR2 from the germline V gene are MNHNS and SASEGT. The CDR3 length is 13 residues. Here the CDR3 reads CASSEAGGDAGNF. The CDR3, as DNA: TGTGCCAGCAGTGAAGCGGGAGGGGACGCAGGGAACTTC.

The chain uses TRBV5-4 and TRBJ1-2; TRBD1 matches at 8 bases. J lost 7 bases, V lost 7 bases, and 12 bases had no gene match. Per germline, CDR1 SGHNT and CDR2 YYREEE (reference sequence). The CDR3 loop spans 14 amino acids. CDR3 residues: CASGTPETGVGYTF. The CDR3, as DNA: TGTGCCAGCGGCACACCCGAGACAGGGGTTGGCTACACCTTC. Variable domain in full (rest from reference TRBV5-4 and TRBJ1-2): ETGVTQSPTHLIKTRGQQVTLRCSSQSGHNTVSWYQQALGQGPQFIFQYYREEENGRGNFPPRFSGLQFPNYSSELNVNALELDDSALYLCASGTPETGVGYTFGSGTRLTVV.

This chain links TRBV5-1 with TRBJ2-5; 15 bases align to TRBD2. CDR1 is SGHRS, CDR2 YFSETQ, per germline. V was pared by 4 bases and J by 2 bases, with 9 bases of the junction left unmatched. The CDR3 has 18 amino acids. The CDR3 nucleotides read TGCGCCAGCAGCCCGGGACTAGCGGGGGGACCACCTCAAGAGACCCAGTACTTC. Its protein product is CASSPGLAGGPPQETQYF.

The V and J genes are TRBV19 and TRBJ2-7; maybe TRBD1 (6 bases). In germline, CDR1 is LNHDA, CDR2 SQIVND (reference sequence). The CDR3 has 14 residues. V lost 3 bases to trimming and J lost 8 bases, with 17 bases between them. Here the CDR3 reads CASSMLKEGGKQYF. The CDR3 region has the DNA TGTGCCAGTAGTATGCTTAAAGAAGGGGGAAAGCAGTACTTC.

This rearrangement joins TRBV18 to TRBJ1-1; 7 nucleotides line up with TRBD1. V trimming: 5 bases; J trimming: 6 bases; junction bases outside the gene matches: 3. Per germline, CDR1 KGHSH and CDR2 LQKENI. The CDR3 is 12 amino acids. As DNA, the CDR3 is TGTGCCAGCTCAGGTACAGGGGCTGAAGCTTTCTTT. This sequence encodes CASSGTGAEAFF.

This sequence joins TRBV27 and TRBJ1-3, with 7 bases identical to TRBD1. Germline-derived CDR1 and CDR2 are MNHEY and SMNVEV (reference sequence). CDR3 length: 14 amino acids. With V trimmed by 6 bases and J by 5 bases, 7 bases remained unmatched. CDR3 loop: CASRKDRDRNTIYF. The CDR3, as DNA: TGTGCCAGCAGAAAAGACAGGGACAGAAACACCATATATTTT.

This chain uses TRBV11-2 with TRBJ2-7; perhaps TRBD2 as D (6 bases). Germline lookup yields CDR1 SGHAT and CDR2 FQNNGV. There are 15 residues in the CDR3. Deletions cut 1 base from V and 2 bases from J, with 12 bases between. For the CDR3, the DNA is TGTGCCAGCAGCTTAGTCTTCGGGGGAGCCTACGAGCAGTACTTC. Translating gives CASSLVFGGAYEQYF.

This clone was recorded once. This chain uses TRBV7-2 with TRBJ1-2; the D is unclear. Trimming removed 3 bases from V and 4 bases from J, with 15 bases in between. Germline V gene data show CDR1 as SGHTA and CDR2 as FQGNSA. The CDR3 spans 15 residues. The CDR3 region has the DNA TGTGCCAGCAGCTTTATGGGCCGCGTAGGCTATGGCTACACCTTC. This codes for CASSFMGRVGYGYTF. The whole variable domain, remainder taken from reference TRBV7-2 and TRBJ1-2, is GAGVSQSPSNKVTEKGKDVELRCDPISGHTALYWYRQSLGQGLEFLIYFQGNSAPDKSGLPSDRFSAERTGGSVSTLTIQRTQQEDSAVYLCASSFMGRVGYGYTFGSGTRLTVV.

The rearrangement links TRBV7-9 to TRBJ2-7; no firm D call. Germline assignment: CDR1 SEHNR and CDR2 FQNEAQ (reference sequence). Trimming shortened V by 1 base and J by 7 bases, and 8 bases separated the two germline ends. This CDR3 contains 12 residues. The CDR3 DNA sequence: TGTGCCAGCAGCTTAGTCTCGAGGGAGCAGTACTTC. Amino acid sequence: CASSLVSREQYF.

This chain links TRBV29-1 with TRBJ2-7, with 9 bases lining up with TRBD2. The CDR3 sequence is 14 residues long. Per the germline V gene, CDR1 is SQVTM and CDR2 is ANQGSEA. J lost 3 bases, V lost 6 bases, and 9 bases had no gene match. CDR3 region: CSVKLAGPNYEQYF. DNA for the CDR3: TGCAGCGTCAAGCTAGCGGGGCCAAACTACGAGCAGTACTTC.

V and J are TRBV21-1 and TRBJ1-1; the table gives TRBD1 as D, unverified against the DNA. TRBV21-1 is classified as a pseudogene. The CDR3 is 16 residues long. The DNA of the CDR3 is TGTGCCAGCAGCAGACCCAACGACAGAAAGAACACTGAAGCTTTCTTT. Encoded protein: CASSRPNDRKNTEAFF.

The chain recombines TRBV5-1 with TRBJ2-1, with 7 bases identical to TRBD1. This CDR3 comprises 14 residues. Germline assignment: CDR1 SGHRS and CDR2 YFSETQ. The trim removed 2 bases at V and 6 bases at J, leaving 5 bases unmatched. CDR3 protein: CASSLDRAPNEQFF. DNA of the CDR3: TGCGCCAGCAGCTTAGACAGGGCTCCCAATGAGCAGTTCTTC.

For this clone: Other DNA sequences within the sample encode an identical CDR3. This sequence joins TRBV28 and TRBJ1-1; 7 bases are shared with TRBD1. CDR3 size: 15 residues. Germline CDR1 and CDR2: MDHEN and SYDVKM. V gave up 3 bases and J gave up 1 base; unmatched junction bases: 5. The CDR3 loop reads CASSFRGGQNTEAFF. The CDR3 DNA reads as TGTGCCAGCAGTTTTAGAGGGGGCCAGAACACTGAAGCTTTCTTT. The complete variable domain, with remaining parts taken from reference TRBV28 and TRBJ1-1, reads DVKVTQSSRYLVKRTGEKVFLECVQDMDHENMFWYRQDPGLGLRLIYFSYDVKMKEKGDIPEGYSVSREKKERFSLILESASTNQTSMYLCASSFRGGQNTEAFFGQGTRLTVV.

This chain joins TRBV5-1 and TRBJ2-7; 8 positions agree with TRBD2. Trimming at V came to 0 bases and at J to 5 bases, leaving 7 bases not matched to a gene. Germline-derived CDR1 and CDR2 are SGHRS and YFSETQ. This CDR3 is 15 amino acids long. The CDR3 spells CASSLAPSGSHEQYF. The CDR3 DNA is TGCGCCAGCAGCTTGGCCCCCAGCGGGAGTCACGAGCAGTACTTC.

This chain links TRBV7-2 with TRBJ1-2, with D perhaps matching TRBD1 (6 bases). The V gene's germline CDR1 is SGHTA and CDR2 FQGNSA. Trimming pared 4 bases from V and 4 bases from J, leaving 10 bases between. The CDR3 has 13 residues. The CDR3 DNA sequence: TGTGCCAGCAGCTCTGACAGGTTCTATGGCTACACCTTC. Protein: CASSSDRFYGYTF.

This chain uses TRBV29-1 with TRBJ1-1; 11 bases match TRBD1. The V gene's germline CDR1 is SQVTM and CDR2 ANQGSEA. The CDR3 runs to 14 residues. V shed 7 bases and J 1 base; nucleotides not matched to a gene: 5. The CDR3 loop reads CSGRTGGRNTEAFF. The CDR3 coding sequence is TGCAGCGGGAGGACAGGGGGCCGGAACACTGAAGCTTTCTTT.

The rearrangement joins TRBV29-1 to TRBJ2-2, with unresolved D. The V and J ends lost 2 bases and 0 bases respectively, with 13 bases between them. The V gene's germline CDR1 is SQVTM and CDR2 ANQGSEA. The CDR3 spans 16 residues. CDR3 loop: CSVESRFSSNTGELFF. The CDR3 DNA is TGCAGCGTTGAATCGAGGTTCAGCTCGAACACCGGGGAGCTGTTTTTT.